This paragraph reports one T cell receptor beta chain. Its antigen remains unidentified. The CDR3 is made up of 15 amino acids. V lost 4 bases, J lost 5 bases, and 4 bases stayed unmatched. Germline V gene data show CDR1 as SGHTA and CDR2 as FQGTGA. Sorted inputs of about 19,000 to 1,100,000 cells, with 10%, 30% or 50% RNA, yielded naive CD8 libraries. This entry comes from a study of molecular identifiers for immune sequencing clone quantification. Study-level information: Five aliquots were made in replicates from the RNA of about 20,000 or 100,000 naive CD8 cells, and four were sequenced. Points from the study as a whole: Jurkat TCR RNA that was spiked in from one cell was reportedly detectable among 950,000 to 1,000,000 naive cells.

TCRdb ran MiXCR on the PCR reads and lists one entry per CDR3 protein. Altogether approximately 90,000 distinct CDR3 sequences are present, roughly a fifth being singletons, with the ten largest covering 1.1%. The sample taken for sequencing was naive CD8+ T cells from blood, with Jurkat cell RNA spiked in. Subset specified: FACS-sorted CD8+CD4-CCR7+CD45RA+ naive T cells. This TCR was recovered from a human donor in good health. Some libraries in this study had Jurkat cell RNA spiked in. The rearrangement uses TRBV7-3 and TRBJ2-2; 10 bases line up with TRBD2. DNA of the CDR3: TGTGCCAGCAGCTCCCTAGCGGGAGTTACCGGGGAGCTGTTTTTT. Amino acid sequence: CASSSLAGVTGELFF.